The 23 T cell receptor beta chains presented below share a single source sample, sequenced in a study of human T cells and chemical hapten exposure (dated by TCRdb to about 2021). Taken with the paper, the label for time point translates to: healthy volunteer bleed at 6 weeks. Total RNA was isolated from unfractionated whole blood collected in Tempus Blood RNA tubes. Libraries were constructed by RACE. The sequencing machine was a NextSeq 500. TCRdb's own reprocessing of the public reads used fastp at Q25 and MiXCR and kept productive beta chains. Identical CDR3 protein sequences are pooled into one entry, listed with their most common genes and DNA. In all, the sample holds some 65,000 distinct CDR3 sequences, and around 6.1% of those were seen once. The ten largest clones take up 3% to 4% of the sample. Sequencing was carried out using whole blood. These receptors were collected from a female donor in good health. Some clones in this sample may be carry-over from other donors' samples.

The chain has TRBV9 and TRBJ2-5; D possibly corresponds to TRBD1 (5 bases). The V end was cut by 2 bases, the J end by 1 base, with 6 bases between. Germline-derived CDR1 and CDR2 are SGDLS and YYNGEE. CDR3 size: 13 residues. CDR3 in amino acids: CASSVGPQETQYF. In DNA, the CDR3 is TGTGCCAGCAGCGTGGGGCCCCAAGAGACCCAGTACTTC.

This clonotype was observed many times. The chain uses TRBV29-1 and TRBJ1-1; the D is unclear. The CDR3 sequence is 10 residues long. Germline V gene lookup returns CDR1 SQVTM and CDR2 ANQGSEA. V lost 5 bases, J lost 5 bases, and 6 bases lay in between. The CDR3 region has the DNA TGCAGCGTTCGGGATACTGAAGCTTTCTTT. This sequence encodes CSVRDTEAFF.

The V call is TRBV4-1, the J call TRBJ2-7; 9 nucleotides line up with TRBD2. The CDR3 is 15 residues long. V shed 6 bases and J 5 bases; nucleotides not matched to a gene: 11. The germline gives CDR1 MGHRA, CDR2 YSYEKL. The CDR3 here is CASRKLMGLAHEQYF. The DNA of the CDR3 is TGCGCCAGCAGAAAACTAATGGGACTAGCCCACGAGCAGTACTTC.

This clonotype has more than one count but fewer than ten. The chain links TRBV11-2 to TRBJ2-5; the D is unclear. V lost 4 bases, J lost 0 bases, and 15 bases lay in between. Germline values: CDR1 SGHAT, CDR2 FQNNGV. The CDR3 spans 16 residues. The CDR3 nucleotides read TGTGCCAGCAGCTCCCCCGGTGCGGTTGACCAAGAGACCCAGTACTTC. It codes for CASSSPGAVDQETQYF.

In this sample, this clonotype turned up many times. The CDR3 sequence: CSVRGETQYF. CDR3 DNA: TGCAGCGTACGGGGGGAGACCCAGTACTTC. V is TRBV29-1 and J is TRBJ2-5; TRBD2 might be the D (6 bases). Trimming left V 6 bases short and J 5 bases short, with 7 bases between. The CDR3 sequence is 10 residues long. CDR1 is SQVTM, CDR2 ANQGSEA, per germline.

There are many counts of this clonotype. The chain uses TRBV9 and TRBJ2-3, with a weak D call TRBD2 (5 bases). Germline V gives CDR1 SGDLS, CDR2 YYNGEE. CDR3 length: 13 residues. The V and J ends lost 3 bases and 1 base respectively, with 6 bases between them. For the CDR3, the DNA is TGTGCCAGCAGCGGTAGCGGCACAGATACGCAGTATTTT. This encodes CASSGSGTDTQYF.

This sequence joins TRBV6-2 or TRBV6-3 and TRBJ2-2; the D is unclear. Trimming took off 0 bases at V and 4 bases at J, with 3 bases between the two ends. CDR3 size: 13 residues. CDR1 and CDR2 from the germline V gene are MNHEY and SVGEGT. CDR3 nucleotide sequence: TGTGCCAGCAGTTACTCGAGCACCGGGGAGCTGTTTTTT. Its protein is CASSYSSTGELFF.

The chain is built from TRBV6-1 and TRBJ1-5; TRBD1 agrees at 8 bases. J was trimmed by 5 bases and V by 3 bases; bases with no gene match: 9. Germline loops: CDR1 MNHNS, CDR2 SASEGT. The CDR3 extends over 16 amino acids. The CDR3 DNA reads TGTGCCAGCAGTGAGGGGACAGGACAATTCTATCAGCCCCAGCATTTT. Protein product: CASSEGTGQFYQPQHF.

The genes are TRBV7-2 and TRBJ2-3; D perhaps matches TRBD2 (5 bases). The V gene lost 1 base and the J gene lost 4 bases, with 9 bases spanning the gap. This CDR3 contains 14 residues. Looked up from germline, CDR1 is SGHTA and CDR2 is FQGNSA. Written as DNA, the CDR3 is TGTGCCAGCAGCTTAGTTGGAGGCCCAGATACGCAGTATTTT. Translated, it gives CASSLVGGPDTQYF.

This clonotype occurred many times. This sequence joins TRBV19 and TRBJ2-5; 8 bases match TRBD1. The CDR3 spans 14 residues. Germline lookup yields CDR1 LNHDA and CDR2 SQIVND (reference sequence). J was trimmed by 5 bases and V by 3 bases; bases with no gene match: 5. The CDR3 bases are TGTGCCAGTAGTATCCAGGGGGCATCGGAGACCCAGTACTTC. Its protein is CASSIQGASETQYF.

This clonotype was counted ten times or more. The rearrangement joins TRBV18 to TRBJ2-3; D unclear. The V end lost 4 bases, the J end lost 5 bases, and 7 bases lay between the germline ends. CDR3 size: 12 residues. Germline assignment: CDR1 KGHSH and CDR2 LQKENI. This chain's CDR3 is CASSRDEDTQYF. Written as DNA, the CDR3 is TGTGCCAGCTCACGAGACGAAGATACGCAGTATTTT.

In this sample, this clonotype turned up a few times. This chain uses TRBV6-2 or TRBV6-3 with TRBJ2-6, with 9 nucleotides matching TRBD1. The CDR3 covers 17 residues. Germline CDR1 reads MNHEY; CDR2 reads SVGEGT. The junction had 7 bases not matched to a gene; V was cut back by 3 bases and J by 4 bases. The CDR3 coding sequence is TGTGCCAGCAGTTATGCCTACAGGGGGCCGGGGGCCAACGTCCTGACTTTC. Its translation is CASSYAYRGPGANVLTF.

This clonotype has at least ten counts. This rearrangement joins TRBV12-3 or TRBV12-4 to TRBJ2-1, with 8 bases matching TRBD2. V shed 3 bases and J 7 bases; nucleotides not matched to a gene: 8. The CDR3 covers 15 residues. CDR3 DNA sequence: TGTGCCAGCAGTTTGTTTAGCGGGACACCAAATGAGCAGTTCTTC. Protein: CASSLFSGTPNEQFF.

This clonotype was detected ten times or more. This rearrangement joins TRBV7-2 to TRBJ2-7; 8 bases map to TRBD2. This CDR3 has 15 amino acids. Germline CDR1 and CDR2: SGHTA and FQGNSA. Trimming cost V 8 bases and J 4 bases; bases outside gene matches: 13. The CDR3 reads CASSRGSGRTYEQYF. CDR3 DNA: TGTGCCAGCTCCCGAGGGAGCGGGAGAACGTACGAGCAGTACTTC.

This clonotype came up many times. J is TRBJ1-2 and V is TRBV12-3 or TRBV12-4; the match to TRBD1 covers 9 bases. Trimming took 7 bases from V and 6 from J; bases not matched to a gene: 6. This CDR3 has 13 residues. The CDR3 DNA follows: TGTGCCAGCACCCAGCGGACAGGGGATGGCTACACCTTC. It encodes CASTQRTGDGYTF.

In this sample, this clonotype turned up many times. V usage is TRBV7-8 and J usage is TRBJ2-3, with D unresolved. Germline lookup yields CDR1 SGHVS and CDR2 FQNEAQ. This CDR3 region has 12 residues. V lost 5 bases and J lost 6, with 9 bases in between. CDR3 coding DNA: TGTGCCAGCAGCCGGGCCGGGGATACGCAGTATTTT. This translates into CASSRAGDTQYF.

The sample holds many counts of this clonotype. The V gene is TRBV29-1, the J gene TRBJ2-1, with 9 bases identical to TRBD2. The CDR3 runs 12 residues. CDR1 is SQVTM and CDR2 is ANQGSEA in the germline V gene. The V gene end was trimmed by 4 bases and the J gene end by 10 bases; junction bases not matched to a gene: 5. CDR3 loop: CSVVPGTSEQFF. CDR3 sequence (DNA): TGCAGCGTTGTCCCCGGGACTAGCGAGCAGTTCTTC.

This chain uses TRBV5-1 with TRBJ2-3, with 8 bases lining up with TRBD2. This CDR3 comprises 15 residues. The germline V gene encodes CDR1 SGHRS and CDR2 YFSETQ. V trimming: 2 bases; J trimming: 4 bases; junction bases outside the gene matches: 6. Here the CDR3 reads CASSLWGTSSDTQYF. The CDR3 DNA reads TGCGCCAGCAGCTTATGGGGGACTAGTTCAGATACGCAGTATTTT.

This clonotype was observed at least ten times. The chain employs TRBV6-4 and TRBJ2-2, with D possibly being TRBD1 (6 bases). Trimming removed 3 bases at V and 7 bases at J, with 9 bases between. This CDR3 is built from 13 residues. The germline CDR1 and CDR2 sequences are MRHNA and SNTAGT. Here the CDR3 reads CASSETDSGELFF. As DNA, the CDR3 is TGTGCCAGCAGTGAAACGGACAGCGGGGAGCTGTTTTTT.

In its sample, this clonotype was seen many times. This rearrangement joins TRBV5-1 to TRBJ1-1; maybe TRBD1 (5 bases). V lost 0 bases, J lost 5 bases, and 11 bases lay in between. The germline gives CDR1 SGHRS, CDR2 YFSETQ. This CDR3 contains 14 residues. CDR3 bases: TGCGCCAGCAGCTTGGGTCAGGGCAGGACTGAAGCTTTCTTT. It translates to CASSLGQGRTEAFF.

This clonotype was counted many times. This chain joins TRBV28 and TRBJ2-7; D is unclear. This CDR3 contains 14 residues. In germline, CDR1 is MDHEN, CDR2 SYDVKM. Trimming pared 5 bases from V and 3 bases from J, leaving 14 bases between. CDR3 protein: CASSERTASYEQYF. The DNA for the CDR3 is TGTGCCAGCAGTGAGAGGACGGCGAGCTACGAGCAGTACTTC.

This clonotype was detected a few times. The CDR3 nucleotides are TGTGCCAGCAGTGATAGCAATCAGCCCCAGCATTTT. As protein: CASSDSNQPQHF. This rearrangement joins TRBV2 to TRBJ1-5; D gene ambiguous. CDR1 and CDR2 from the germline V gene are SNHLY and FYNNEI. Deletions cut 3 bases from V and 0 bases from J, with 0 bases between. The CDR3 has 12 amino acids.

Only a few counts were recorded for this clonotype. The CDR3: CASSATTSGRYTQYF. The CDR3 DNA follows: TGTGCCAGCAGTGCGACGACTAGCGGGAGATATACGCAGTATTTT. The rearrangement links TRBV27 to TRBJ2-3; 12 bases agree with TRBD2. Per the germline V gene, CDR1 is MNHEY and CDR2 is SMNVEV (reference sequence). This CDR3 is 15 amino acids long. V shed 5 bases and J 7 bases; nucleotides not matched to a gene: 7.